These T cell receptor beta chains were read from a single sample in a study of monozygotic twins with inflammatory bowel disease. TCRdb reprocessed the 5' RACE reads and keeps a single row for each CDR3 protein, giving no DNA. The table lists about 160,000 distinct CDR3 sequences. What was sequenced was blood. Receptors originate from a human donor with ulcerative colitis or Crohn's disease, or a healthy co-twin of an affected twin (not recorded which). Each CDR3 is given with its conserved first and last residue.

cdr3_aa j_call v_call
CASSSRASINTGELFF TRBJ2-2 TRBV7-2
CASRSGETQYF TRBJ2-5 TRBV12-3/TRBV12-4
CSASDMTSGSQETQYF TRBJ2-5 TRBV20-1
CASRQDGSSYNEQFF TRBJ2-1 TRBV19
CSASPSPASQARDTQYF TRBJ2-3 TRBV20-1
CASSVRGNIHEQFF TRBJ2-1 TRBV5-6
CASSFRDRGHSPLHF TRBJ1-6 TRBV12-3/TRBV12-4
CASSLAGLEQYF TRBJ2-7 TRBV11-2
CASSLVGPHEQYF TRBJ2-7 TRBV27
CASTALDPTDTQYF TRBJ2-3 TRBV9
CASSFDPDSANYGYTF TRBJ1-2 TRBV6-2/TRBV6-3